This TCR beta chain was recovered during a study of shared clonotypes between healthy human individuals. The unsorted samples had about 95 million PBMCs used for genomic DNA. Sequencing was performed with immunoSEQ multiplex PCR; in TCRdb, only in-frame clones are kept and a portion is missing. The sample gives roughly 500,000 clones, more than 65% of which show up once; 10% to 15% is in the top ten. Germline loops: CDR1 ENHRY, CDR2 SYGVKD. After removal of 6 bases from V and 3 bases from J, the junction contained 8 bases not matched to a gene. The CDR3 is made up of 15 amino acids. This chain connects TRBV10-3 to TRBJ2-3; 8 nucleotides align to TRBD2. The clonotype originates from a woman between 35 and 50 years old in good health. Some clones in this sample may be carry-over from other donors' samples. The material sequenced was PBMCs. CDR3 sequence (DNA): TGTGCCATCAGATGGGCGGGAGGCGGGACAGATACGCAGTATTTT. Translating gives CAIRWAGGGTDTQYF.